A single sample gave rise to the 27 T cell receptor beta chains below, sequenced in a study of radiotherapy plus CTLA-4 blockade in lung cancer. Generated by immunoSEQ multiplex PCR, the TCRdb table keeps only in-frame clones and is missing some. The sample comprises roughly 77,000 clones, roughly 70% of which are singletons, and 9.5% to 10% rests with the top ten. The sequenced sample was peripheral blood, obtained from a patient treated with radiotherapy plus ipilimumab. These receptors were taken from a human donor with non-small cell lung cancer whose response to radiotherapy plus ipilimumab could not be evaluated.

The chain joins TRBV6-1 to TRBJ2-7; D is unresolved. CDR3 length: 13 residues. The germline gives CDR1 MNHNS, CDR2 SASEGT. The V end lost 7 bases, the J end lost 5 bases, and 15 bases lay between the germline ends. The CDR3, as DNA: TGTGCCAGCACCTATACCTCCCCGGACGAGCAGTACTTC. It translates to CASTYTSPDEQYF.

The chain combines TRBV19 with TRBJ2-1, with 8 bases that match TRBD1. The germline gives CDR1 LNHDA, CDR2 SQIVND (reference sequence). After removal of 4 bases from V and 0 bases from J, the junction contained 8 bases not matched to a gene. The CDR3 sequence is 17 residues long. For the CDR3, the DNA is TGTGCCAGTAGTAGGGGGACAGGAGTTTTCTCCTACAATGAGCAGTTCTTC. Amino acids: CASSRGTGVFSYNEQFF.

This chain links TRBV7-9 with TRBJ2-3; TRBD2 is a possible D gene (5 bases). Germline CDR1 and CDR2: SEHNR and FQNEAQ (reference sequence). The CDR3 totals 14 residues. The ends were cut back, 4 bases at V and 6 bases at J, with 14 bases in the middle. The CDR3 region has the DNA TGTGCCAGCAGCTCTAACACCCAGCGGGATACGCAGTATTTT. Its protein is CASSSNTQRDTQYF.

The gene calls are TRBV2 and TRBJ1-2; unclear D gene. The V gene lost 6 bases and the J gene lost 4 bases, with 9 bases spanning the gap. Germline loops: CDR1 SNHLY, CDR2 FYNNEI. The CDR3 runs 12 residues. DNA for the CDR3: TGTGCCAGCAGGTACAGATCCTATGGCTACACCTTC. It is translated as CASRYRSYGYTF.

CDR3 in DNA: TGTGCCAGTTTATCGGAACAGGGAAATGCTGAAGCTTTCTTT. This translates into CASLSEQGNAEAFF. The V gene is TRBV19, the J gene TRBJ1-1; maybe TRBD1 (6 bases). The CDR3 runs to 14 residues. CDR1 is LNHDA, CDR2 SQIVND, per germline (reference sequence). V dropped 8 bases and J dropped 6 bases, with 19 bases sitting between them.

This sequence joins TRBV6-6 and TRBJ2-7, with a possible D match to TRBD2 (5 bases). The CDR3 length is 13 residues. V gave up 0 bases and J gave up 5 bases, with 8 bases separating them. Germline CDR1 MNHNY, CDR2 SVGAGI (reference sequence). The CDR3 DNA reads as TGTGCCAGCAGTTACTCGAGGGCCGACGAGCAGTACTTC. Translation gives CASSYSRADEQYF.

This chain connects TRBV11-3 to TRBJ2-3; TRBD2 matches at 12 bases. There are 17 residues in the CDR3. Germline V CDR1 and CDR2: SGHNT, YENEEA. The V segment lost 4 bases and the J segment 4 bases; nucleotides outside the gene matches: 9. The CDR3 spells CASSSLRLAGESDTQYF. CDR3 in DNA: TGTGCCAGCAGCTCCTTAAGACTAGCGGGAGAGTCAGATACGCAGTATTTT. Supplemented by reference TRBV11-3 and TRBJ2-3, the full variable domain reads EAGVVQSPRYKIIEKKQPVAFWCNPISGHNTLYWYLQNLGQGPELLIRYENEEAVDDSQLPKDRFSAERLKGVDSTLKIQPAELGDSAVYLCASSSLRLAGESDTQYFGPGTRLTVL.

The chain uses TRBV5-6 and TRBJ1-5; D remains ambiguous. The CDR3 covers 16 residues. Germline-derived CDR1 and CDR2 are SGHDT and YYEEEE. With 4 bases removed from V and 4 bases from J, the gap between germline ends came to 18 bases. The CDR3 bases are TGTGCCAGCAGCGGATGGGTCGGGATAGGGAATCAGCCCCAGCATTTT. It specifies CASSGWVGIGNQPQHF.

The rearrangement joins TRBV7-9 to TRBJ2-1; weak D call: TRBD1 (6 bases). Germline loops: CDR1 SEHNR, CDR2 FQNEAQ (reference sequence). There are 17 residues in the CDR3. Trimming cost V 5 bases and J 5 bases, with 22 bases left between them. The CDR3 nucleotides read TGTGCCAGCAGCAAACTAAAGGGATTGACAGGTGACAATGAGCAGTTCTTC. Translating gives CASSKLKGLTGDNEQFF.

The gene calls are TRBV4-3 and TRBJ1-1; D possibly corresponds to TRBD1 (5 bases). Germline V gene data show CDR1 as LGHNA and CDR2 as YSLEER. V was trimmed by 1 base and J by 4 bases, leaving 16 bases between them. The CDR3 loop spans 16 amino acids. CDR3 protein: CASSQAGSREGTEAFF. CDR3 sequence (DNA): TGCGCCAGCAGCCAAGCTGGTAGCAGGGAAGGCACTGAAGCTTTCTTT.

The chain uses TRBV10-3 and TRBJ1-4, with 12 bases aligning to TRBD1. This CDR3 contains 17 residues. V lost 0 bases to trimming and J lost 8 bases; unmatched junction nucleotides: 7. CDR1 and CDR2 from the germline V gene are ENHRY and SYGVKD. CDR3 bases: TGTGCCATCAGTGAGTCGGTTGGGACAGGGGGCGGCGAAAAACTGTTTTTT. Encoded protein: CAISESVGTGGGEKLFF.

Only a few counts were recorded for this clone. The V gene is TRBV4-1, the J gene TRBJ2-1; D is possibly TRBD1 (5 bases). Germline lookup yields CDR1 MGHRA and CDR2 YSYEKL. CDR3 size: 15 residues. Trimming pared 0 bases from V and 3 bases from J, leaving 9 bases between. CDR3 bases: TGCGCCAGCAGCCAAGAATCAGGGTACTACAATGAGCAGTTCTTC. It yields the protein CASSQESGYYNEQFF.

The rearrangement uses TRBV5-1 and TRBJ1-3; the D is unclear. The V end lost 6 bases, the J end lost 0 bases, and 10 bases lay between the germline ends. This CDR3 comprises 14 residues. Germline V gives CDR1 SGHRS, CDR2 YFSETQ. CDR3 sequence reads: CASTLGSSGNTIYF. CDR3 sequence (DNA): TGCGCCAGCACCCTGGGCAGCTCTGGAAACACCATATATTTT.

The V and J genes are TRBV6-5 and TRBJ1-2; 7 bases fit TRBD1. In germline, CDR1 is MNHEY, CDR2 SVGAGI. This CDR3 is built from 15 residues. The V and J ends lost 8 bases and 4 bases, in that order; junction bases with no gene match: 13. The CDR3 reads CASPSQAGTAYGYTF. CDR3 nucleotides: TGTGCCAGCCCCTCCCAGGCCGGGACAGCCTATGGCTACACCTTC.

The chain combines TRBV7-9 with TRBJ2-7; 9 bases line up with TRBD2. CDR1 SEHNR and CDR2 FQNEAQ come from the germline V gene (reference sequence). CDR3 size: 14 residues. V lost 6 bases, J lost 5 bases, and 8 bases stayed unmatched. This chain's CDR3 is CASSLSGGRDEQYF. CDR3 coding DNA: TGTGCCAGCAGTCTGAGCGGGGGGCGGGACGAGCAGTACTTC.

This clone has only a few counts. The rearrangement links TRBV7-3 to TRBJ2-3; 13 bases align to TRBD2. This CDR3 has 16 residues. CDR1 is SGHTA and CDR2 is FQGTGA in the germline V gene. Unmatched junction bases numbered 0, after V lost 3 bases and J lost 0 bases. The CDR3 here is CASSLGLAGSTDTQYF. CDR3 DNA: TGTGCCAGCAGCTTGGGACTAGCGGGGAGCACAGATACGCAGTATTTT.

This clone was seen only a few times. The J gene is TRBJ1-2, the V gene TRBV10-3; D is undetermined. Germline V CDR1 and CDR2: ENHRY, SYGVKD. The ends were cut back, 4 bases at V and 4 bases at J, with 10 bases in the middle. This CDR3 region has 13 residues. Here the CDR3 DNA reads TGTGCCATCAGTGTTGAGGAGTTCTATGGCTACACCTTC. It translates to CAISVEEFYGYTF.

The chain recombines TRBV4-1 with TRBJ2-1, with D possibly TRBD2 on 6 matching bases. This CDR3 is built from 17 residues. V was cut by 5 bases and J by 3 bases, with 20 bases left in between. Germline lookup yields CDR1 MGHRA and CDR2 YSYEKL. Here the CDR3 DNA reads TGCGCCAGCAGCTCAGGGCGTGGGACTTCGAGCTACAATGAGCAGTTCTTC. Translation: CASSSGRGTSSYNEQFF.

Written as DNA, the CDR3 is TGTGCCATCAGTGAGTCGACTAGCGGGGGCTACGAGCAGTACTTC. This encodes CAISESTSGGYEQYF. The V gene is TRBV10-3, the J gene TRBJ2-7; TRBD2 matches 12 bases. This CDR3 has 15 amino acids. Germline loops: CDR1 ENHRY, CDR2 SYGVKD. With V trimmed by 0 bases and J by 3 bases, 0 bases remained unmatched.

The chain couples TRBV9 to TRBJ1-6; unclear D gene. V lost 0 bases to trimming and J lost 6 bases, with 7 bases between them. Germline loops: CDR1 SGDLS, CDR2 YYNGEE. This CDR3 region has 14 residues. This chain's CDR3 is CASSVDRGNSPLHF. For the CDR3, the DNA is TGTGCCAGCAGCGTAGATCGGGGTAATTCACCCCTCCACTTT.

The chain couples TRBV19 to TRBJ2-4, with D possibly matching TRBD2 (6 bases). In germline, CDR1 is LNHDA, CDR2 SQIVND (reference sequence). This CDR3 is 15 amino acids long. Between the trimmed V and J ends, which lost 10 bases and 0 bases, there was a span of 16 bases. DNA for the CDR3: TGTGCCACCCGCGATTCGGGACTAGCCAAAAACATTCAGTACTTC. It is translated as CATRDSGLAKNIQYF.

The chain links TRBV20-1 to TRBJ2-3; weak D call: TRBD2 (5 bases). Per the germline V gene, CDR1 is DFQATT and CDR2 is SNEGSKA (reference sequence). Trimming shortened V by 6 bases and J by 7 bases, and 11 bases separated the two germline ends. The CDR3 sequence is 11 residues long. The CDR3 nucleotides are TGCAGTGCCGGGGTTGGAAATACGCAGTATTTT. Translating it yields CSAGVGNTQYF.

The rearrangement joins TRBV4-3 to TRBJ2-7, with 8 positions matching TRBD2. This CDR3 spans 15 amino acids. The J segment lost 3 bases and the V segment lost 4 bases, leaving 8 bases of the junction unmatched. The germline V gene has CDR1 LGHNA and CDR2 YSLEER. The CDR3 spells CASSLGLAGYYEQYF. In nucleotides, the CDR3 is TGCGCCAGCAGCCTTGGACTAGCCGGCTACTACGAGCAGTACTTC.

The chain uses TRBV29-1 and TRBJ2-3, with 10 bases identical to TRBD1. The CDR3 consists of 13 residues. Losses at the gene ends were 6 bases for V and 4 bases for J; bases not matched to a gene: 4. Germline V gene lookup returns CDR1 SQVTM and CDR2 ANQGSEA. The CDR3 DNA reads TGCAGCGTGGAGGACAGGGGGGCAGATACGCAGTATTTT. Its protein product is CSVEDRGADTQYF.

This clone was seen a single time. The chain's CDR3 is CASSLGVDTEAFF. The DNA for the CDR3 is TGTGCCAGCAGCTTGGGAGTAGACACTGAAGCTTTCTTT. The chain has TRBV5-4 and TRBJ1-1; no clear D. CDR3 length: 13 amino acids. Looked up from germline, CDR1 is SGHNT and CDR2 is YYREEE (reference sequence). Deletions cut 0 bases from V and 3 bases from J, with 6 bases between.

The chain couples TRBV11-3 to TRBJ1-2; the D gene is possibly TRBD1 (6 bases). Germline V lookup: CDR1 SGHNT, CDR2 YENEEA. This CDR3 spans 13 amino acids. V gave up 4 bases and J gave up 4 bases, with 10 bases separating them. The CDR3 protein is CASSSSGAYGYTF. The DNA for the CDR3 is TGTGCCAGCAGCTCTTCAGGGGCCTATGGCTACACCTTC.

The V and J genes are TRBV6-1 and TRBJ2-1, with TRBD1 identical over 8 bases. Germline assignment: CDR1 MNHNS and CDR2 SASEGT. The CDR3 has 15 amino acids. V shed 8 bases and J 4 bases; nucleotides not matched to a gene: 10. The CDR3 sequence is CASRFGQGTYNEQFF. The CDR3 region has the DNA TGTGCCAGCCGCTTCGGACAGGGAACTTACAATGAGCAGTTCTTC.